Given below is one T cell receptor beta chain in context. Its antigen is not identified. This record belongs to a study of T cells in Graves' hyperthyroidism and ophthalmopathy. Study-level findings and limits: Most thyroid clonotypes that were expanded above 0.001 also turned up in blood.

RNA transcripts provided the source from which TCR beta CDR3 regions were amplified. The primer set for the first-round RT-PCR of the TCR CDR3 was HTBI. From the multiplex PCR reads, TCRdb called clonotypes with MiXCR, one entry per CDR3 protein. In the table there are 300,000 or so distinct CDR3 sequences, approximately 15% of which are singletons. Germline assignment: CDR1 LNHDA and CDR2 SQIVND (reference sequence). The CDR3 loop spans 15 amino acids. V lost 3 bases and J lost 2, with 11 bases in between. Thyroid ultrasound and orbital computed tomography, with clinical symptoms and serum thyroxine and TRAb, informed diagnoses.

The J gene is TRBJ2-1, the V gene TRBV19, with D unresolved. Sequenced input: blood. This sequence originates from a woman in her sixties or seventies with Graves' ophthalmopathy. CDR3 nucleotides: TGTGCCAGTAGTATTTCAAGCCCGGCCTACAATGAGCAGTTCTTC. Its protein is CASSISSPAYNEQFF.